Presented here are 25 T cell receptor beta chains from one specimen sequenced in a study of STAT3 mutations in large granular lymphocyte leukemia. Points from the study as a whole: Every T-cell large granular lymphocyte leukemia patient had at least one immunodominant TCR beta clonotype.

What these receptors recognize is not known. Assay: immunoSEQ multiplex PCR; the TCRdb copy retains only in-frame clones and omits some. The sample lists roughly 14,000 clones, roughly nine tenths occurring once. Material for sequencing was peripheral blood mononuclear cells. The receptors shown here come from a man aged 35 to 55 with T-cell large granular lymphocyte leukemia. Some clones in this sample may be carry-over from other donors' samples.

The table lists this clone with a count of one. The chain links TRBV10-3 to TRBJ2-7; D might be TRBD2 (5 bases). This CDR3 has 15 residues. V was clipped by 3 bases and J by 3 bases, with 15 bases between them. CDR1 is ENHRY, CDR2 SYGVKD, per germline. The CDR3 loop reads CAISDPRGRGYEQYF. The CDR3 DNA sequence: TGTGCCATCAGTGACCCCAGAGGTCGGGGCTACGAGCAGTACTTC.

The J gene is TRBJ2-7, the V gene TRBV25-1, with D tentatively TRBD1 (6 bases). V lost 3 bases and J 3 bases, leaving 9 bases between the germline ends. Germline CDR1 reads MGHDK; CDR2 reads SYGVNS. This CDR3 region has 13 residues. CDR3 sequence: CASSEGAGYEQYF. In nucleotides, the CDR3 is TGTGCCAGCAGTGAGGGGGCCGGCTACGAGCAGTACTTC.

J is TRBJ2-1 and V is TRBV5-4, with a possible D match to TRBD2 (6 bases). The CDR3 consists of 17 residues. Trimming removed 4 bases from V and 1 base from J, with 18 bases in between. In germline, CDR1 is SGHNT, CDR2 YYREEE (reference sequence). CDR3 nucleotides: TGTGCCAGCAGCCCCCGCGGGACGGGGGAGTCCTACAATGAGCAGTTCTTC. Amino acids: CASSPRGTGESYNEQFF. Full variable domain (rest looked up from reference TRBV5-4 and TRBJ2-1): ETGVTQSPTHLIKTRGQQVTLRCSSQSGHNTVSWYQQALGQGPQFIFQYYREEENGRGNFPPRFSGLQFPNYSSELNVNALELDDSALYLCASSPRGTGESYNEQFFGPGTRLTVL.

This clone has just a few counts. V is TRBV7-9 and J is TRBJ2-7; weak D call: TRBD2 (5 bases). Looked up from germline, CDR1 is SEHNR and CDR2 is FQNEAQ (reference sequence). The CDR3 has 13 residues. Trimming left V 5 bases short and J 2 bases short, with 10 bases between. The CDR3 sequence is CASSAPGTYEQYF. CDR3 DNA sequence: TGTGCCAGCAGCGCCCCCGGGACCTACGAGCAGTACTTC.

The rearrangement uses TRBV9 and TRBJ2-7; D remains ambiguous. From germline, CDR1 is SGDLS and CDR2 YYNGEE. V was shortened by 0 bases and J by 5 bases, with 18 bases between the two germline ends. The CDR3 spans 16 residues. CDR3 DNA sequence: TGTGCCAGCAGCGTAGGTGGCCGACATGGCCTAAACGAGCAGTACTTC. This sequence encodes CASSVGGRHGLNEQYF.

The chain recombines TRBV7-9 with TRBJ1-1; 9 positions agree with TRBD1. The junction had 5 bases not matched to a gene; V was cut back by 8 bases and J by 4 bases. CDR3 length equals 13 residues. The V gene's germline CDR1 is SEHNR and CDR2 FQNEAQ (reference sequence). The CDR3 coding sequence is TGTGCCAGCGCCATGACAGGGGGCACTGAAGCTTTCTTT. This gives the protein CASAMTGGTEAFF.

The chain has TRBV2 and TRBJ2-7, with 7 nucleotides matching TRBD1. CDR3 length: 14 amino acids. In germline, CDR1 is SNHLY, CDR2 FYNNEI. V dropped 5 bases and J dropped 3; count of bases not matched to a gene: 7. DNA of the CDR3: TGTGCCAGCAGTTTAACAGGGGCCATCTACGAGCAGTACTTC. Translating it yields CASSLTGAIYEQYF.

The rearrangement links TRBV13 to TRBJ2-2, with 7 bases identical to TRBD2. Germline-derived CDR1 and CDR2 are PRHDT and FYEKMQ (reference sequence). CDR3 length: 16 residues. The junction had 11 bases not matched to a gene; V was cut back by 5 bases and J by 5 bases. This CDR3 reads CASSPGVAGRTGELFF. For the CDR3, the DNA is TGTGCCAGCAGCCCCGGAGTAGCGGGCCGAACCGGGGAGCTGTTTTTT.

This chain uses TRBV7-9 with TRBJ2-2, with D possibly being TRBD1 or TRBD2 (5 bases each). Germline V gene data show CDR1 as SEHNR and CDR2 as FQNEAQ (reference sequence). V was trimmed by 1 base and J by 4 bases, leaving 10 bases between them. This CDR3 is built from 15 residues. CDR3: CASSLVGEFTGELFF. In DNA, the CDR3 is TGTGCCAGCAGCTTAGTGGGGGAATTCACCGGGGAGCTGTTTTTT.

CDR3 bases: TGTGCCAGCAGCCGCCGAGGGAGCGGGGGGGAATTCGAACAAGAGACCCAGTACTTC. This sequence encodes CASSRRGSGGEFEQETQYF. The rearrangement joins TRBV11-3 to TRBJ2-5, with 10 bases aligning to TRBD2. The junction had 17 bases not matched to a gene; V was cut back by 5 bases and J by 2 bases. This CDR3 has 19 amino acids. Germline V lookup: CDR1 SGHNT, CDR2 YENEEA.

The chain carries TRBV5-4 and TRBJ2-1, with 8 bases that match TRBD2. The CDR3 length is 15 residues. Trimming at V came to 5 bases and at J to 1 base, leaving 5 bases not matched to a gene. Germline lookup yields CDR1 SGHNT and CDR2 YYREEE (reference sequence). The CDR3 region has the DNA TGTGCCAGCAGGTTTAGCGGGGCATCCTACAATGAGCAGTTCTTC. This encodes CASRFSGASYNEQFF.

This clone was seen once. The chain is built from TRBV10-3 and TRBJ2-1; 9 positions match TRBD1. Germline values: CDR1 ENHRY, CDR2 SYGVKD. CDR3 length: 15 amino acids. The ends lost 5 bases at V and 3 bases at J; junction bases unmatched: 5. CDR3 sequence: CAISTGTGFYNEQFF. Written as DNA, the CDR3 is TGTGCCATCAGTACCGGGACAGGGTTCTACAATGAGCAGTTCTTC.

V and J are TRBV6-6 and TRBJ1-6; D is ambiguous. The CDR3 contains 15 residues. CDR1 is MNHNY and CDR2 is SVGAGI in the germline V gene (reference sequence). V was cut by 5 bases and J by 2 bases, with 10 bases left in between. The CDR3 protein is CASSQMGTYNSPLHF. The CDR3 DNA reads as TGTGCCAGCAGTCAGATGGGAACCTATAATTCACCCCTCCACTTT.

The chain employs TRBV27 and TRBJ1-5, with D possibly being TRBD1 (6 bases). Trimming cost V 5 bases and J 3 bases, with 17 bases left between them. There are 16 residues in the CDR3. Germline assignment: CDR1 MNHEY and CDR2 SMNVEV (reference sequence). This CDR3 reads CASSPNAGAINQPQHF. CDR3 in DNA: TGTGCCAGCAGTCCTAACGCGGGGGCTATCAATCAGCCCCAGCATTTT.

This clone is a singleton in its sample. CDR3 bases: TGTGCCAGCAGTCACCGACAGGGGGCGCGCGCAGATACGCAGTATTTT. The encoded protein is CASSHRQGARADTQYF. The chain combines TRBV6-6 with TRBJ2-3, with TRBD1 matching 10 bases. J lost 4 bases, V lost 5 bases, and 9 bases had no gene match. CDR3 length: 16 residues. Germline CDR1 reads MNHNY; CDR2 reads SVGAGI (reference sequence).

This rearrangement joins TRBV6-6 to TRBJ2-3; maybe TRBD2 (6 bases). V gave up 6 bases and J gave up 6 bases, with 19 bases separating them. The CDR3 sequence is 15 residues long. Germline-derived CDR1 and CDR2 are MNHNY and SVGAGI (reference sequence). Written as DNA, the CDR3 is TGTGCCAGCAGCCCCGGGGTGGCGGGGACGGATACGCAGTATTTT. Its protein is CASSPGVAGTDTQYF.

The chain recombines TRBV2 with TRBJ2-3; D unclear. This CDR3 spans 13 amino acids. The V end was cut by 8 bases, the J end by 2 bases, with 11 bases between. From germline, CDR1 is SNHLY and CDR2 FYNNEI. For the CDR3, the DNA is TGTGCCAGCCGGTCAGCGAACACAGATACGCAGTATTTT. It specifies CASRSANTDTQYF.

This clone was recorded once. The genes are TRBV29-1 and TRBJ2-2, with 10 nucleotides matching TRBD1. Germline V CDR1 and CDR2: SQVTM, ANQGSEA. After removal of 6 bases from V and 4 bases from J, the junction contained 8 bases not matched to a gene. CDR3 length: 15 amino acids. The CDR3, as DNA: TGCAGCGTCGGAAGCGGGACAGGGGTCACCGGGGAGCTGTTTTTT. It translates to CSVGSGTGVTGELFF.

V usage is TRBV14 and J usage is TRBJ1-1, with D unresolved. CDR1 and CDR2 (germline): SGHDN, FVKESK. This CDR3 is 15 amino acids long. Trimming took off 2 bases at V and 3 bases at J, with 13 bases between the two ends. CDR3 DNA sequence: TGTGCCAGCAGCCAACACATAGGGATGGACACTGAAGCTTTCTTT. As protein: CASSQHIGMDTEAFF.

V gene TRBV6-6 combines with J gene TRBJ2-3; D gene uncertain. Germline V gene data show CDR1 as MNHNY and CDR2 as SVGAGI (reference sequence). The CDR3 totals 13 residues. V was shortened by 2 bases and J by 6 bases, with 9 bases between the two germline ends. Here the CDR3 DNA reads TGTGCCAGCAGTTACGCGCACTCGGATACGCAGTATTTT. Translation: CASSYAHSDTQYF.

The CDR3 is CASSFSGQETQYF. In DNA form, the CDR3 reads TGCGCCAGCAGCTTCTCAGGGCAAGAGACCCAGTACTTC. The rearrangement joins TRBV5-1 to TRBJ2-5, with D possibly being TRBD1 (5 bases). Germline assignment: CDR1 SGHRS and CDR2 YFSETQ. V was clipped by 2 bases and J by 2 bases, with 7 bases between them. This CDR3 is 13 amino acids long. Complete variable domain (other parts from reference TRBV5-1 and TRBJ2-5): KAGVTQTPRYLIKTRGQQVTLSCSPISGHRSVSWYQQTPGQGLQFLFEYFSETQRNKGNFPGRFSGRQFSNSRSEMNVSTLELGDSALYLCASSFSGQETQYFGPGTRLLVL.

The chain combines TRBV18 with TRBJ2-7; 8 bases are a match to TRBD1. With V trimmed by 0 bases and J by 6 bases, 4 bases remained unmatched. This CDR3 region has 14 residues. Germline V gene lookup returns CDR1 KGHSH and CDR2 LQKENI. CDR3: CASSPPRTGLEQYF. In nucleotides, the CDR3 is TGTGCCAGCTCACCACCCCGGACAGGGCTCGAGCAGTACTTC. Together with reference TRBV18 and TRBJ2-7, the CDR3 gives the full variable domain: NAGVMQNPRHLVRRRGQEARLRCSPMKGHSHVYWYRQLPEEGLKFMVYLQKENIIDESGMPKERFSAEFPKEGPSILRIQQVVRGDSAAYFCASSPPRTGLEQYFGPGTRLTVT.

The chain has TRBV12-5 and TRBJ2-5; 8 nucleotides align to TRBD1. The CDR3 is 15 residues long. Germline values: CDR1 LGHNT, CDR2 FRNRAP. The V gene end was trimmed by 6 bases and the J gene end by 2 bases; junction bases not matched to a gene: 8. The CDR3 DNA follows: TGTGCTAGTGGGGAGGGACAGGTGGGACAAGAGACCCAGTACTTC. Translation: CASGEGQVGQETQYF.

This chain uses TRBV29-1 with TRBJ2-5, with 15 nucleotides matching TRBD2. The CDR3 is 16 amino acids. With V trimmed by 3 bases and J by 1 base, 3 bases remained unmatched. Germline CDR1 SQVTM, CDR2 ANQGSEA. The CDR3 loop is CSVEGLAGGIQETQYF. The CDR3 bases are TGCAGCGTTGAGGGACTAGCGGGGGGCATCCAAGAGACCCAGTACTTC.

In its sample, this clone was seen once. V usage is TRBV6-5 and J usage is TRBJ1-3, with a tentative D call TRBD1 (5 bases). This CDR3 has 14 amino acids. Germline V lookup: CDR1 MNHEY, CDR2 SVGAGI. V shed 3 bases and J shed 0 bases, with 6 bases lying between them. CDR3 protein: CASSYGGSGNTIYF. As DNA, the CDR3 is TGTGCCAGCAGTTATGGGGGCTCTGGAAACACCATATATTTT.